This TCR beta chain was sequenced during a study of T cell clonotyping in hematopoietic cell transplantation. Overall study: Recipient samples before transplant were obtained post-cytoreduction. Study outcomes and limitations: Without cell sorting, CD4 versus CD8 contributions remain unresolved. Broader posttransplant TCR repertoire diversity was predicted by graft donor and pretransplant recipient Inverse Simpson Index values. Recipient TCR diversity dropped after transplant; expanded clonotypes rose from day 30 to 180.

As to this clone: As yet, its antigen is unknown.

Time point reported: recipient sample about 28 days before transplant, after cytoreduction. Data came from immunoSEQ multiplex PCR; TCRdb stores just in-frame clones and leaves some out. The sample contains some 40,000 clones, around 85% of which appear only once. This TCR was sampled from a man in his sixties with acute myeloid leukemia. Some clones in this sample may be carry-over from other donors' samples. This specimen consisted of peripheral blood mononuclear cells, obtained before stem cell transplant.

The CDR3 reads CASSIVPDTQYF. The DNA of the CDR3 is TGTGCCAGTAGTATAGTGCCAGATACGCAGTATTTT. The J gene is TRBJ2-3, the V gene TRBV19, with D uncertain. V gave up 1 base and J gave up 4 bases, with 3 bases separating them. Germline V gives CDR1 LNHDA, CDR2 SQIVND (reference sequence). The CDR3 length is 12 residues.